This T cell receptor (beta chain) is drawn from a study of T cells after yellow fever vaccination. Study conclusions and caveats: A limited proportion of clonotypes was detected within both the CD4 and CD8 compartments.

This clonotype has just a few counts. Its antigen is unidentified. The authors made TCR cDNA by 5'RACE template switching, adding a universal primer site and UMIs. TCRdb re-analysed the 5' RACE reads in MiXCR, keeping a single row per CDR3 protein. The data show about 220,000 distinct CDR3 sequences, 3% to 4% seen once. Trimming removed 4 bases from V and 0 bases from J, with 10 bases in between. The CDR3 spans 14 residues. The germline gives CDR1 SQVTM, CDR2 ANQGSEA. The source material was CD4+ T cells sorted from PBMCs, sampled 10 days after the yellow fever booster vaccination. The receptor was isolated from a man between 18 and 29 years old who received the YFV17D yellow fever vaccine. V gene TRBV29-1 combines with J gene TRBJ1-5; possible D gene TRBD1, 5 bases. The CDR3 sequence: CSVVLGDSNQPQHF. CDR3 DNA: TGCAGCGTTGTTCTGGGGGATAGCAATCAGCCCCAGCATTTT.